A selection of T cell receptor beta chains follows, all from one sample in a study of identical twins. TCRdb recomputed calls from the 5' RACE reads with MiXCR, one row per CDR3 protein. The sample consists of 700,000 or so distinct CDR3 sequences, approximately 22% of them appearing once. These data also featured in a second study, about T cells expressing NK-cell markers.

The sequenced material came from PBMCs. These TCRs come from a woman between 18 and 29 years old in good health. Both conserved end residues are part of each CDR3. The D gene is left open where the match is weak. Expanded clones are given a class, and other clones once, few, many or no size at all.

d_gene: -; v_gene: TRBV20-1; len: 12; j_gene: TRBJ1-1; abundance: -; CDR3nt: TGCAGTGCGGACGTTCCTAACACTGAAGCTTTCTTT; CDR3aa: CSADVPNTEAFF
d_gene: TRBD1; v_gene: TRBV12-3/TRBV12-4; len: 14; j_gene: TRBJ1-6; abundance: -; CDR3nt: TGTGCCAGCACCGCGGGACAGGGTAATTCACCCCTCCACTTT; CDR3aa: CASTAGQGNSPLHF
d_gene: TRBD1; v_gene: TRBV7-8; len: 17; j_gene: TRBJ2-1; abundance: few; CDR3nt: TGTGCCAGCAGATTCAATTCCAGGGGGCAGTCCTACAATGAGCAGTTCTTC; CDR3aa: CASRFNSRGQSYNEQFF
d_gene: -; v_gene: TRBV9; len: 13; j_gene: TRBJ2-1; abundance: few; CDR3nt: TGTGCCAGCAGCCCATGGGCAGGCAATGAGCAGTTCTTC; CDR3aa: CASSPWAGNEQFF
d_gene: TRBD1; v_gene: TRBV5-1; len: 18; j_gene: TRBJ2-3; abundance: -; CDR3nt: TGCGCCAGCAGCTTGGGACAGGGCTCTTCCCCCACCACAGATACGCAGTATTTT; CDR3aa: CASSLGQGSSPTTDTQYF
d_gene: -; v_gene: TRBV6-1; len: 15; j_gene: TRBJ1-6; abundance: few; CDR3nt: TGTGCCAGCAGTGAAGCGATCTCCTATAATTCACCCCTCCACTTT; CDR3aa: CASSEAISYNSPLHF
d_gene: TRBD2; v_gene: TRBV6-5; len: 14; j_gene: TRBJ2-1; abundance: -; CDR3nt: TGTGCCAGCAGTTACTCGCCGGGAGGCGGTGAGCAGTTCTTC; CDR3aa: CASSYSPGGGEQFF
d_gene: -; v_gene: TRBV29-1; len: 12; j_gene: TRBJ2-1; abundance: many; CDR3nt: TGCAGCGTCGATCCCGGGGACAATGAGCAGTTCTTC; CDR3aa: CSVDPGDNEQFF
d_gene: TRBD1; v_gene: TRBV15; len: 14; j_gene: TRBJ2-5; abundance: many; CDR3nt: TGTGCCACCAGCTCCGGACAGGAACAAGAGACCCAGTACTTC; CDR3aa: CATSSGQEQETQYF
d_gene: TRBD2; v_gene: TRBV10-3; len: 15; j_gene: TRBJ2-3; abundance: few; CDR3nt: TGTGCCATCAGTCGTAGCGGGGGGAACACAGATACGCAGTATTTT; CDR3aa: CAISRSGGNTDTQYF
d_gene: -; v_gene: TRBV30; len: 13; j_gene: TRBJ2-1; abundance: -; CDR3nt: TGTGCCTGGGCCCCCGGCAGGTACGATGAGCAGTTCTTC; CDR3aa: CAWAPGRYDEQFF
d_gene: TRBD1; v_gene: TRBV20-1; len: 12; j_gene: TRBJ2-7; abundance: few; CDR3nt: TGCAGTGCCGCGGGACAGGGGTACGAGCAGTACTTC; CDR3aa: CSAAGQGYEQYF
d_gene: -; v_gene: TRBV12-3/TRBV12-4; len: 15; j_gene: TRBJ2-2; abundance: many; CDR3nt: TGTGCCAGCAGATCAATTAACGGGGCTAACGGGGAGCTGTTTTTT; CDR3aa: CASRSINGANGELFF
d_gene: -; v_gene: TRBV7-2; len: 13; j_gene: TRBJ2-5; abundance: many; CDR3nt: TGTGCCAGCAGCCGTGAAGGGGTTGAGACCCAGTACTTC; CDR3aa: CASSREGVETQYF
d_gene: TRBD1; v_gene: TRBV7-9; len: 14; j_gene: TRBJ2-1; abundance: -; CDR3nt: TGTGCCAGCAGCTTACCCGACAGGGGAGATGAGCAGTTCTTC; CDR3aa: CASSLPDRGDEQFF